The T cell receptor beta chain described here comes from a study of cytomegalovirus exposure and HLA in healthy donors. Primers included in the PCR were 60 Vbeta and 13 Jbeta primers. Only in-frame clones appear in the TCRdb table, and some are missing; sequencing was by immunoSEQ multiplex PCR. The table has about 160,000 clones, approximately 84% seen once. The CDR3 sequence is 15 residues long. J was trimmed by 2 bases and V by 4 bases; bases with no gene match: 5. Germline-derived CDR1 and CDR2 are MGHRA and YSYEKL. The TCR originated in a man younger than 45 in good health and CMV-seronegative. The chain recombines TRBV4-1 with TRBJ2-7; 10 bases agree with TRBD2. Sequencing was carried out using PBMCs. CDR3 sequence (DNA): TGCGCCAGCAGCCGAGAGCGGGGGGGTACCTACGAGCAGTACTTC. This encodes CASSRERGGTYEQYF.